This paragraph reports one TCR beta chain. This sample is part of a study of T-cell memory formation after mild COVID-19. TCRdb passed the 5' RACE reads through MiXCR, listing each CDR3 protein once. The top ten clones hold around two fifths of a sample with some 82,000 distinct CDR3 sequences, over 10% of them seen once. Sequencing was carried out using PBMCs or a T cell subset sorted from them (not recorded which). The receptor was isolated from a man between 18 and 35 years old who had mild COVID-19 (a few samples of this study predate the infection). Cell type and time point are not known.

DNA for the CDR3: TGTGCCAGCAGAAAATTACAGGGGCCCTACAATGAGCAGTTCTTC. Residues: CASRKLQGPYNEQFF. J is TRBJ2-1 and V is TRBV5-8; 7 bases are a match to TRBD1. After removal of 5 bases from V and 2 bases from J, the junction contained 7 bases not matched to a gene. The CDR3 extends over 15 amino acids. Germline values: CDR1 SGHTS, CDR2 YDEGEE.